Below, 9 T cell receptor beta chains from the same sample are listed, as sequenced in a study of beta chain features in type 1 diabetes. As every portion of the isolated RNA was reverse transcribed, the sequencing read expressed TCRB transcripts. Profiled with immunoSEQ multiplex PCR; TCRdb holds only in-frame clones, not every one. The table has a few hundred thousand clones, 10% to 15% seen once. Input material: naive CD4+ T cells from blood. These receptors came from a man aged 18 to 30 in good health.

V gene TRBV2 combines with J gene TRBJ2-3, with TRBD2 identical over 12 bases. The germline V gene has CDR1 SNHLY and CDR2 FYNNEI. The length of the CDR3 is 12 residues. J gave up 10 bases and V 9 bases, and 5 bases lay outside the gene matches. This chain's CDR3 is CASRTSGISQYF. In DNA, the CDR3 is TGTGCCAGTAGGACTAGCGGGATATCGCAGTATTTT.

The V gene is TRBV4-2, the J gene TRBJ2-1; TRBD2 aligns across 12 bases. Per germline, CDR1 LGHNA and CDR2 YNFKEQ. This CDR3 comprises 16 residues. The V segment lost 1 base and the J segment 5 bases; nucleotides outside the gene matches: 3. CDR3 in DNA: TGTGCCAGCAGCCAAGTATCTAGCGGGAGGGACAATGAGCAGTTCTTC. Translated: CASSQVSSGRDNEQFF.

V is TRBV9 and J is TRBJ1-2; 7 bases align to TRBD1. This CDR3 has 13 amino acids. Germline CDR1 and CDR2: SGDLS and YYNGEE. V gave up 0 bases and J gave up 7 bases; unmatched junction bases: 3. The CDR3 DNA reads TGTGCCAGCAGCGTAGACAGGGGCAGTGGCTACACCTTC. This sequence encodes CASSVDRGSGYTF.

The CDR3 sequence: CASSTKAGECPSYEQYF. The CDR3 DNA follows: TGTGCCAGCAGCACGAAGGCGGGGGAGTGTCCCTCCTACGAGCAGTACTTC. V gene TRBV21-1 combines with J gene TRBJ2-7; TRBD2 is taken as the D call from the table, unchecked against the DNA. TRBV21-1 is classified as a pseudogene. This CDR3 comprises 17 residues.

This clone appeared a few times. The rearrangement links TRBV7-2 to TRBJ1-1, with D unresolved. Trimming shortened V by 5 bases and J by 3 bases, and 4 bases separated the two germline ends. The CDR3 runs 11 residues. CDR1 SGHTA and CDR2 FQGNSA come from the germline V gene. Here the CDR3 DNA reads TGTGCCAGCAGCCTCTACACTGAAGCTTTCTTT. It encodes CASSLYTEAFF.

This chain links TRBV6-6 with TRBJ2-5, with D possibly being TRBD1 (5 bases). The length of the CDR3 is 14 residues. Trimming pared 5 bases from V and 5 bases from J, leaving 15 bases between. The V gene's germline CDR1 is MNHNY and CDR2 SVGAGI (reference sequence). As DNA, the CDR3 is TGTGCCAGCAGTAAAGCCAGGGTCGCGGAGACCCAGTACTTC. This encodes CASSKARVAETQYF.

The chain joins TRBV4-2 to TRBJ2-1; TRBD1 matches 8 bases. With 2 bases clipped from V and 7 bases from J, the junction kept 7 bases outside the gene matches. Germline CDR1 is LGHNA and CDR2 is YNFKEQ. This CDR3 has 15 amino acids. The CDR3 DNA is TGTGCCAGCAGCCAATTCTCCAGGGGGCCGAATGAGCAGTTCTTC. It encodes CASSQFSRGPNEQFF.

This clone was observed a handful of times. The chain carries TRBV28 and TRBJ2-2; possible D gene TRBD1, 5 bases. With 5 bases removed from V and 4 bases from J, the gap between germline ends came to 8 bases. Germline CDR1 and CDR2: MDHEN and SYDVKM. The CDR3 runs to 13 residues. The CDR3 sequence: CASSGQGTGELFF. CDR3 bases: TGTGCCAGCAGTGGGCAGGGCACCGGGGAGCTGTTTTTT.

This clone occurred a few times. The CDR3 region is CASSFAGQGIGYTF. As DNA, the CDR3 is TGTGCCAGCAGCTTTGCGGGACAGGGAATAGGCTACACCTTC. The V gene is TRBV7-9, the J gene TRBJ1-2, with 9 bases identical to TRBD1. V was pared by 3 bases and J by 8 bases, with 7 bases of the junction left unmatched. CDR1 SEHNR and CDR2 FQNEAQ come from the germline V gene (reference sequence). CDR3 length: 14 amino acids.